This T cell receptor beta chain came from a study of tissue T cells after allogeneic stem cell transplantation. Study-wide points: The patient cohort was small and clinically heterogeneous, with limited sampling depth. Only a limited share of tissue TCRs appeared in blood or spleen.

TCRbeta CDR3 was sequenced at survey depth with template counts. TCRdb's table, derived via immunoSEQ multiplex PCR, lists solely in-frame clones and lacks some. Among about 2,500 clones, 62% were seen once, and the ten largest hold roughly 4.3%. Trimming shortened V by 0 bases and J by 3 bases, and 6 bases separated the two germline ends. Germline assignment: CDR1 LGHNA and CDR2 YNLKQL (reference sequence). This CDR3 is built from 13 residues. This clone showed up just a few times. The antigen is undetermined. Gene names are mouse gene names. The sequenced fragment ends 1 residue before the CDR3 boundary, so the rest is inferred from the germline J gene.

J is TRBJ2-7 and V is TRBV5; no definite D call. This TCR was recovered from a female BALB/c mouse in good health. These mice share the MHC haplotype H2-d. Source material: gut tissue. The CDR3 bases that were read are TGTGCCAGCAGCCAAGATTGGAACTATGAACAGTAC. Its protein product is CASSQDWNYEQY. Given in full, the CDR3 is CASSQDWNYEQYF.